The TCR beta chain described here comes from a study of immune cell composition in non-small cell lung cancer. Across the whole study: Histologic subtype was mainly adenocarcinoma or squamous cell carcinoma.

TCRdb's copy holds only in-frame clones and misses some; the assay was immunoSEQ multiplex PCR. The sample consists of about 6,800 clones, approximately 85% of them appearing once. Study-wide results and limits: Tumour TCR-beta clonality was not significantly tied to smoking pack-years. 60% to 80% of squamous and about 30% of adenocarcinoma cases had tumour-associated clones >0.5%.

Details on this clone: Its antigen is currently unknown.

Between the trimmed V and J ends, which lost 3 bases and 2 bases, there was a span of 16 bases. Germline lookup yields CDR1 SQVTM and CDR2 ANQGSEA. The CDR3 extends over 15 amino acids. Normal lung sampling was at least 3 cm from the tumour, as distant as possible. This chain links TRBV29-1 with TRBJ1-2; D uncertain. Material: non-adjacent lung tissue. The source of this sequence is a human donor with non-small cell lung cancer. The CDR3, as DNA: TGCAGCGTTGAGGAGGGTGCGGGGAAAAACTATGGCTACACCTTC. Protein: CSVEEGAGKNYGYTF.